A single sample gave rise to the 2 T cell receptor beta chains below, sequenced in a study of molecular identifiers for immune sequencing clone quantification. MiXCR, applied by TCRdb to the PCR reads, yields one record per CDR3 protein. The profile shows hundreds of thousands of distinct CDR3 sequences, about 25% of them singletons. The sequenced sample consisted of naive CD8+ T cells from blood, with Jurkat cell RNA spiked in. Described subset: FACS-sorted CD8+CD4-CCR7+CD45RA+ naive T cells. The receptor source for this set is a human donor in good health. Some libraries in this study had Jurkat cell RNA spiked in.

Remarks on this clonotype: Given a much more abundant clone one base away, this may be a read error. The CDR3 region has the DNA TGTGCCAGCATGAGACCGGGACAGGGGTACACAGCTACGCAGTATTTT. Its protein is CASMRPGQGYTATQYF. This chain connects TRBV9 to TRBJ2-3; 10 bases match TRBD1. The CDR3 runs to 16 residues. Germline values: CDR1 SGDLS, CDR2 YYNGEE.

This clonotype was recorded many times. J is TRBJ2-1 and V is TRBV14, with a tentative D call TRBD1 (5 bases). CDR3 length: 13 residues. The germline V gene has CDR1 SGHDN and CDR2 FVKESK. Trimming pared 7 bases from V and 4 bases from J, leaving 11 bases between. CDR3 coding DNA: TGTGCCAGCACCAGGGCAGAATACAATGAGCAGTTCTTC. It translates to CASTRAEYNEQFF.